This T cell receptor (beta chain) was identified during a study of T cell responses to AZD1222 COVID-19 vaccine. The germline CDR1 and CDR2 sequences are SGHAT and FQNNGV. The CDR3 extends over 11 amino acids. Trimming removed 3 bases from V and 8 bases from J, with 7 bases in between. The repertoire was sequenced with immunoSEQ multiplex PCR; TCRdb's copy has only in-frame clones and lacks some. This sample has some 280,000 clones; 85% to 95% occur once, and the top ten carry roughly 0.5%. The clonotype comes from an adult who received the AZD1222 COVID-19 vaccine. Material: peripheral blood, obtained 28 days after the second AZD1222 dose. The chain links TRBV11-2 to TRBJ1-2, with D possibly matching TRBD1 (6 bases). CDR3 sequence reads: CASSFGGGYTF. In DNA form, the CDR3 reads TGTGCCAGCAGCTTCGGGGGCGGCTACACCTTC.